This T cell receptor (beta chain) originates from a study of CD8 T cells in Susac syndrome. Purification of the CD8+ and CD4+ T cells relied on negative isolation, and TEMRA cells underwent FACS enrichment. Trimming removed 6 bases at V and 2 bases at J, with 17 bases between. Germline values: CDR1 SEHNR, CDR2 FQNEAQ (reference sequence). CDR3 length: 15 residues. The RNA, 0.5 to 1 ug, was put through reverse transcription using random hexamers. Amplification of TCR beta CDR3 used immunoSEQ multiplex PCR across 54 Vbeta and 13 Jbeta. MiXCR, applied by TCRdb to the immunoSEQ multiplex PCR reads, yields one record per CDR3 protein. The table has about 180,000 distinct CDR3 sequences, 85% to 95% seen once.

Sequenced input: CD8+ T cells from PBMCs. The chain has TRBV7-9 and TRBJ2-7, with TRBD2 as a possible D gene (6 bases). This TCR derives from a human donor with multiple sclerosis. In nucleotides, the CDR3 is TGTGCCAGCAGATTCGACGGGGGACTTCCCTACGAGCAGTACTTC. It codes for CASRFDGGLPYEQYF.